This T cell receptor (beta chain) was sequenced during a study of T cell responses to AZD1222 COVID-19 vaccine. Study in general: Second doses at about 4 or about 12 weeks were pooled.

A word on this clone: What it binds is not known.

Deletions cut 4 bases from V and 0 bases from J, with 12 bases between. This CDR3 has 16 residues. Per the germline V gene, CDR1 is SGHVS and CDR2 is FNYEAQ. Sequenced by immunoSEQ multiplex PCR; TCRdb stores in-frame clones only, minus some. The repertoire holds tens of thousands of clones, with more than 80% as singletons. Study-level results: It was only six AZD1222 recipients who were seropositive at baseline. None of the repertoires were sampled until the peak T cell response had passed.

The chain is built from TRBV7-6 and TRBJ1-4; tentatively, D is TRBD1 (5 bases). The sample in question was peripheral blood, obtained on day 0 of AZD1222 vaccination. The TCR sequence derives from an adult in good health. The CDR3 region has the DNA TGTGCCAGCAGCTCCTGGGGAGGGGCAACTAATGAAAAACTGTTTTTT. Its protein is CASSSWGGATNEKLFF.